This paragraph covers one TCR beta chain sequence. The antigen is undetermined. The sample originates from a study of chemoradiotherapy in HPV16-positive cancers. Study summary: A couple of HPV16-positive patients' cells yielded candidate HPV-specific clones and common motifs. Study-level results: During treatment, candidate HPV-specific clones and E7-related motifs expanded in tumor. HPV-responsive T-cell expansion during chemoradiotherapy was linked to improved recurrence-free survival in HPV16-positive patients.

Repeated repertoire sampling spanned the course of chemoradiotherapy. The J segment lost 6 bases and the V segment lost 4 bases, leaving 6 bases of the junction unmatched. Germline V CDR1 and CDR2: MNHEY, SVGAGI. The CDR3 runs to 14 residues. Repertoires were generated with immunoSEQ multiplex PCR, while TCRdb's copy carries only in-frame clones and drops some. The sample yields fewer than 20,000 clones, roughly 82% seen once. The chain joins TRBV6-5 to TRBJ2-3; 8 bases fit TRBD2. The sequences come from blood, collected from a patient who underwent chemoradiotherapy. The receptor was derived from a human donor with HPV-associated anogenital cancer. The CDR3 is CASSSRGGTDTQYF. The DNA of the CDR3 is TGTGCCAGCAGTTCCCGCGGGGGGACCGATACGCAGTATTTT.